This entry lists 10 T cell receptor beta chains sequenced from one sample in a study of shared clonotypes between healthy human individuals. TCRdb's copy holds only in-frame clones and misses some; the assay was immunoSEQ multiplex PCR. The repertoire holds about 1 million clones, roughly 75% seen once, with about 1.5% in the top ten. The sequenced material came from memory CD4+ T cells sorted from blood. As to subset: CD45RA-negative fraction. These receptors were taken from a man aged 18 to 30 in good health.

The chain has TRBV5-1 and TRBJ1-2, with D unresolved. Germline V lookup: CDR1 SGHRS, CDR2 YFSETQ. V was clipped by 0 bases and J by 3 bases, with 12 bases between them. CDR3 size: 15 residues. The DNA of the CDR3 is TGCGCCAGCAGCTTGGATTTGGTGGAGGACTATGGCTACACCTTC. It encodes CASSLDLVEDYGYTF.

CDR3 sequence: CASLNDRGGFIQYF. The CDR3 DNA reads as TGTGCCAGCCTAAATGACAGGGGTGGTTTCATTCAGTACTTC. The chain uses TRBV2 and TRBJ2-4; 8 bases agree with TRBD1. The V gene end was trimmed by 8 bases and the J gene end by 9 bases; junction bases not matched to a gene: 12. The CDR3 is made up of 14 amino acids. Germline V gives CDR1 SNHLY, CDR2 FYNNEI.

The chain is built from TRBV7-9 and TRBJ2-3; D call uncertain. Germline CDR1 and CDR2: SEHNR and FQNEAQ (reference sequence). V dropped 5 bases and J dropped 4 bases, with 10 bases sitting between them. There are 13 residues in the CDR3. CDR3 amino acids: CASSIILADTQYF. As DNA, the CDR3 is TGTGCCAGCAGCATCATATTAGCAGATACGCAGTATTTT.

The V and J genes are TRBV30 and TRBJ1-2, with D perhaps TRBD1 (5 bases). This CDR3 region has 11 residues. CDR1 and CDR2 (germline): GTSNPN, SVGIG (reference sequence). The V end was cut by 1 base, the J end by 6 bases, with 6 bases between. Here the CDR3 reads CAWSGGDGYTF. CDR3 nucleotides: TGTGCCTGGAGTGGAGGGGATGGCTACACCTTC.

The rearrangement links TRBV6-5 to TRBJ2-1; 11 nucleotides match TRBD2. J was trimmed by 6 bases and V by 6 bases; bases with no gene match: 7. Germline loops: CDR1 MNHEY, CDR2 SVGAGI. The CDR3 contains 15 residues. The CDR3 region has the DNA TGTGCCAGCAGCCGAACTAGCGGGGGATCCAATGAGCAGTTCTTC. It translates to CASSRTSGGSNEQFF.

This chain links TRBV4-1 with TRBJ1-4, with D tentatively TRBD1 (6 bases). The length of the CDR3 is 15 residues. Germline V gives CDR1 MGHRA, CDR2 YSYEKL. Trimming removed 0 bases from V and 8 bases from J, with 13 bases in between. CDR3 nucleotides: TGCGCCAGCAGCCAAGATACAGGGATTCGGGAAAAACTGTTTTTT. Translating gives CASSQDTGIREKLFF.

On this clone itself: Other DNA sequences of this sample code for an identical CDR3. This chain links TRBV7-2 with TRBJ2-7; the D is unclear. Looked up from germline, CDR1 is SGHTA and CDR2 is FQGNSA. V was clipped by 5 bases and J by 1 base, with 6 bases between them. The CDR3 totals 12 residues. The CDR3 nucleotides read TGTGCCAGCAGCCCCCTGTCCTACGAGCAGTACTTC. Its translation: CASSPLSYEQYF.

The gene calls are TRBV6-1 and TRBJ1-2; no reliable D call. CDR1 is MNHNS and CDR2 is SASEGT in the germline V gene. The V gene lost 3 bases and the J gene lost 4 bases, with 15 bases spanning the gap. The CDR3 covers 15 residues. CDR3: CASSESATTIYGYTF. The CDR3 nucleotides read TGTGCCAGCAGTGAGTCTGCCACGACTATCTATGGCTACACCTTC.

This clone was picked up many times. The chain recombines TRBV11-2 with TRBJ2-7; 7 bases agree with TRBD1. Germline CDR1 and CDR2: SGHAT and FQNNGV. The CDR3 runs to 14 residues. J gave up 4 bases and V 5 bases, and 8 bases lay outside the gene matches. CDR3 loop: CASSLGQVSYEQYF. CDR3 nucleotide sequence: TGTGCCAGCAGCCTAGGACAGGTTTCTTACGAGCAGTACTTC.

For the CDR3, the DNA is TGCGCCAGCAGATTAAACGAGGTGACCTATGGCTACACCTTC. Its translation is CASRLNEVTYGYTF. The chain has TRBV5-1 and TRBJ1-2; no clear D gene. Germline CDR1 and CDR2: SGHRS and YFSETQ. Trimming took 5 bases from V and 4 from J, leaving 15 bases between them. CDR3 length equals 14 residues.